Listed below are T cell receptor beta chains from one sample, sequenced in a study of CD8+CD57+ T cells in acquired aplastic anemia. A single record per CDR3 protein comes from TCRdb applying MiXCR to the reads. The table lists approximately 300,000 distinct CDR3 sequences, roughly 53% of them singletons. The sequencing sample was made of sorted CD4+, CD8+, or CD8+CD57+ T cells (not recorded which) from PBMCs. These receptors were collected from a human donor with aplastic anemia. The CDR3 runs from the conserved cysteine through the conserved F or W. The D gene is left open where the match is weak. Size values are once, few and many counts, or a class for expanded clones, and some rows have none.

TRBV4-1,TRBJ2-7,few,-,CASSHVTAGSYEQYF,TGCGCCAGCAGCCATGTCACGGCGGGCTCCTACGAGCAGTACTTC
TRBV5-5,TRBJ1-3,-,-,CASSLGGLGNTIYF,TGTGCCAGCAGCTTGGGGGGGCTCGGAAACACCATATATTTT
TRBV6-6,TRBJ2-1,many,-,CASSYSQVYNEQFF,TGTGCCAGCAGTTACTCACAGGTTTACAATGAGCAGTTCTTC
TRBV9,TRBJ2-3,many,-,CASATSRPTDTQYF,TGTGCCAGCGCAACTAGCAGACCCACAGATACGCAGTATTTT
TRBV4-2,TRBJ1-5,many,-,CASSQDYGGLEQPQHF,TGTGCCAGCAGCCAAGATTACGGAGGGTTGGAGCAGCCCCAGCATTTT
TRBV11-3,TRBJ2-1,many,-,CASSPGTSFEQFF,TGTGCCAGCAGCCCGGGGACTTCGTTTGAGCAGTTCTTC
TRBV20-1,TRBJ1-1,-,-,CSARDGGGTEAFF,TGCAGTGCTAGAGATGGGGGGGGCACTGAAGCTTTCTTT
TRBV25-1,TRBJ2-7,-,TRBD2,CASVQPRAGGGEQYF,TGTGCCAGCGTTCAACCTCGGGCGGGAGGGGGCGAGCAGTACTTC
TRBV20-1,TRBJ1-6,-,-,CSARDRPGGGSPLHF,TGCAGTGCTAGAGACCGACCGGGGGGCGGCTCACCCCTCCACTTT
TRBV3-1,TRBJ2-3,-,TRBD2,CASSQYSGGGADTQYF,TGTGCCAGCAGTCAGTATAGCGGGGGAGGCGCAGATACGCAGTATTTT
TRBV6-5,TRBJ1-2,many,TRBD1,CASSSGQDYGYTF,TGTGCCAGCAGTTCGGGACAGGACTATGGCTACACCTTC
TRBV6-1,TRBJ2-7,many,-,CASSADKSEQYF,TGTGCCAGCAGTGCCGACAAGAGCGAGCAGTACTTC
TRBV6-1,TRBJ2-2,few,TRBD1,CAAKPGQGHTGELFF,TGTGCCGCCAAACCGGGACAGGGGCACACCGGGGAGCTGTTTTTT
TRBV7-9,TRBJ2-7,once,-,CASSATGTVGEQYF,TGTGCCAGCAGCGCAACCGGGACGGTCGGCGAGCAGTACTTC
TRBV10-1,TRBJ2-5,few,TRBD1,CASSDGQGQTQYF,TGCGCCAGCAGTGACGGACAGGGTCAAACCCAGTACTTC
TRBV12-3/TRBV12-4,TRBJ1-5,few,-,CASSPLSGASNQPQHF,TGTGCCAGCAGTCCATTGTCGGGGGCTAGCAATCAGCCCCAGCATTTT
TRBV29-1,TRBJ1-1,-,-,CSVGGGGGTEAFF,TGCAGCGTTGGAGGCGGGGGGGGCACTGAAGCTTTCTTT
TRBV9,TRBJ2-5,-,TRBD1,CASKGQGETQYF,TGTGCCAGCAAGGGACAGGGAGAGACCCAGTACTTC
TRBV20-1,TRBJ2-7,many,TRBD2,CSARDFSGISYEQYF,TGCAGTGCTAGAGATTTTAGCGGGATTTCCTACGAGCAGTACTTC
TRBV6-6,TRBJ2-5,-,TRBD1,CASSYSGQGSLETQYF,TGTGCCAGCAGTTACTCGGGACAGGGGAGTTTGGAGACCCAGTACTTC
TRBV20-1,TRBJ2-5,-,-,CSARDSRQGRRGETQYF,TGCAGTGCTAGAGATTCACGACAGGGGCGGCGGGGGGAGACCCAGTACTTC
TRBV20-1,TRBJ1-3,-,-,CSGLTGNTIYF,TGCAGTGGGCTGACTGGAAACACCATATATTTT
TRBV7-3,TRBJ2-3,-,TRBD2,CASSWIAGGITDTQYF,TGTGCCAGCAGCTGGATAGCGGGGGGAATCACAGATACGCAGTATTTT
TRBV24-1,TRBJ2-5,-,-,CATSDPGDIQGSQETQYF,TGTGCCACCAGTGATCCGGGCGATATTCAGGGATCCCAAGAGACCCAGTACTTC
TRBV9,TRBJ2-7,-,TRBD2,CASSVVSGVGEQYF,TGTGCCAGCAGCGTAGTTAGCGGGGTTGGCGAGCAGTACTTC
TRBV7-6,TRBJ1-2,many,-,CASSPGFQNYGYTF,TGTGCCAGCAGCCCTGGTTTTCAGAACTATGGCTACACCTTC
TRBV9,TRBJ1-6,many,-,CASSVVEARGSPLHF,TGTGCCAGCAGCGTAGTGGAGGCGCGGGGTTCACCCCTCCACTTT
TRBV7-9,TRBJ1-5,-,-,CASSSQGKFNQPQHF,TGTGCCAGCAGCTCACAGGGAAAATTCAATCAGCCCCAGCATTTT
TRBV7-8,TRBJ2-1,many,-,CASSLSGPLGNEQFF,TGTGCCAGCAGCTTAAGCGGGCCCTTGGGGAATGAGCAGTTCTTC
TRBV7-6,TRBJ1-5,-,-,CASSLGGGPQPQHF,TGTGCCAGCAGCTTGGGCGGGGGCCCTCAGCCCCAGCATTTT
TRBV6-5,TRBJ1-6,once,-,CASSYSSGSPLHF,TGTGCCAGCAGTTACTCGAGTGGGTCACCCCTCCACTTT
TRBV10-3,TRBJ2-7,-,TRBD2,CAISGTSGGPSSYEQYF,TGTGCCATCAGTGGGACTAGCGGGGGCCCCAGCTCCTACGAGCAGTACTTC
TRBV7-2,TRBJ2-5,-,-,CASQGRAETQYF,TGTGCCAGCCAGGGGAGGGCGGAGACCCAGTACTTC
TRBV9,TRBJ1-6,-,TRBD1,CASSQAGGGHSPLHF,TGTGCCAGCAGCCAAGCAGGGGGCGGTCATTCACCCCTCCACTTT
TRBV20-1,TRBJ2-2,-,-,CSALEGSTVFF,TGCAGTGCCCTAGAGGGCAGTACGGTGTTTTTT
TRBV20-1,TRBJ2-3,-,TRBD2,CSASFPPGLATDTQYF,TGCAGTGCTTCATTCCCCCCGGGACTAGCGACAGATACGCAGTATTTT
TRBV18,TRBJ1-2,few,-,CASSPSPVGYGYTF,TGTGCCAGCTCACCATCTCCCGTAGGGTATGGCTACACCTTC
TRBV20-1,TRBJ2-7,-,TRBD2,CSARGLAGYYEQYF,TGCAGTGCTAGAGGACTAGCGGGGTACTACGAGCAGTACTTC
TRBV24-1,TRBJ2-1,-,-,CATSDWDEQFF,TGTGCCACCAGTGATTGGGATGAGCAGTTCTTC
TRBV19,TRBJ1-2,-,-,CASTAQGPEGYGYTF,TGTGCCAGTACCGCGCAGGGGCCTGAGGGTTATGGCTACACCTTC
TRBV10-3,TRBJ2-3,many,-,CAGGTDTQYF,TGTGCCGGCGGAACAGATACGCAGTATTTT
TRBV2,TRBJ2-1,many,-,CASSPEFNEQFF,TGTGCCAGCAGTCCAGAGTTCAATGAGCAGTTCTTC
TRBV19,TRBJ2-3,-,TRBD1,CASSGTVGITQYF,TGTGCCAGTAGCGGGACAGTCGGGATAACGCAGTATTTT
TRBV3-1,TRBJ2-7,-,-,CASSQWSDSYEQYF,TGTGCCAGCAGCCAATGGTCGGACTCCTACGAGCAGTACTTC
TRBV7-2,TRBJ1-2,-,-,CASSSNSPEIRWNHGYTF,TGTGCCAGCAGCTCCAATTCTCCTGAAATCAGATGGAACCATGGCTACACCTTC
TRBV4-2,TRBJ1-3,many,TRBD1,CASSEDRGTIYF,TGTGCCAGCAGCGAAGACAGGGGCACCATATATTTT
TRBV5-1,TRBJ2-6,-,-,CASSTQLAGANVLTF,TGCGCCAGCAGCACCCAACTTGCCGGGGCCAACGTCCTGACTTTC
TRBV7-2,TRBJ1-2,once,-,CASSQDYDYGYTF,TGCGCCAGCAGCCAAGATTACGACTATGGCTACACCTTC
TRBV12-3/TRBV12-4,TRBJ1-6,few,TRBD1,CASSLGTGPLHF,TGTGCCAGCAGTTTAGGGACAGGACCCCTCCACTTT
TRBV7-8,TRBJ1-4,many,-,CASSLVGVGEKLFF,TGTGCCAGCAGCTTAGTGGGGGTTGGGGAAAAACTGTTTTTT
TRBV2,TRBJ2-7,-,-,CASSEGPYEQYF,TGTGCCAGCAGTGAGGGTCCCTACGAGCAGTACTTC
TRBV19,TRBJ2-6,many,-,CASSFSGSLNLGANVLTF,TGTGCCAGTAGTTTTTCAGGGAGCCTCAACTTAGGGGCCAACGTCCTGACTTTC
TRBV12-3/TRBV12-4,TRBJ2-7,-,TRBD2,CASRREGYEQYF,TGTGCCAGCAGGAGGGAGGGCTACGAGCAGTACTTC
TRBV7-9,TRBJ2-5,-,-,CASSYPQDQETQYF,TGTGCCAGCAGCTACCCACAAGACCAAGAGACCCAGTACTTC
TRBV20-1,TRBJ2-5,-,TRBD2,CSARKPGLEQETQYF,TGCAGTGCTAGAAAGCCGGGACTAGAGCAAGAGACCCAGTACTTC
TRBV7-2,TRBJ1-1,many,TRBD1,CASSSHGTVNTEAFF,TGTGCCAGCAGCTCACACGGGACAGTGAACACTGAAGCTTTCTTT
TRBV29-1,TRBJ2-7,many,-,CSVVESYEQYF,TGCAGCGTTGTAGAGAGCTACGAGCAGTACTTC
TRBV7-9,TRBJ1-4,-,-,CASSIVAGEEKLFF,TGTGCCAGCAGCATAGTCGCAGGGGAGGAAAAACTGTTTTTT
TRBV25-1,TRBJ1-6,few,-,CASSAYIGQHSPLHF,TGTGCCAGCAGTGCTTATATCGGACAGCATTCACCCCTCCACTTT